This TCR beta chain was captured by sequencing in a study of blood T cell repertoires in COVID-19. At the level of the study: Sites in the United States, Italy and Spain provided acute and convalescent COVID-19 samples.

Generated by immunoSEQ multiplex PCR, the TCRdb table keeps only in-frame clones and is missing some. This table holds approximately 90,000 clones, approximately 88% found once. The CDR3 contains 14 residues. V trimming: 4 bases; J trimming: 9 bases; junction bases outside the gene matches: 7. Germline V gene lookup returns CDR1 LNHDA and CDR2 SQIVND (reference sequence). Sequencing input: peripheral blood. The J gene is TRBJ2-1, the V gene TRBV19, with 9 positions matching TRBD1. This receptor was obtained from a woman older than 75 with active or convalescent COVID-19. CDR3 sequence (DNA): TGTGCCAGTAGTACGGACAGGGGTTCCGGTGAGCAGTTCTTC. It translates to CASSTDRGSGEQFF.